This T cell receptor beta chain came from a study of human T cells and chemical hapten exposure. As for the study in general: Per-sample TCR yields varied mainly from small pooled library volume differences. Overall study results and limits: After DPC sensitization, TCRs above 1 in 1000 frequency showed no change.

Trimming shortened V by 6 bases and J by 3 bases, and 14 bases separated the two germline ends. The CDR3 has 15 amino acids. This clonotype has more than one count but fewer than ten. The antigen is undetermined. Total RNA was isolated from whole blood that had not been fractionated. As the library was built, unique molecular identifiers were attached to individual cDNA molecules. Original methodology: There were a median of approximately 100,000 TCRs per sample, with a range from roughly 20,000 to 700,000. TCRdb redid the calling of the reads with MiXCR, one entry per CDR3 protein. The V and J calls shown here were made by TCRdb, not taken from the authors' results. The sample has 120,000 or so distinct CDR3 sequences, about 8.9% seen once.

Sequencing input: whole blood. The gene calls are TRBV12-3 or TRBV12-4 and TRBJ1-4; possible D gene TRBD1, 5 bases. This clonotype originated in a human donor in good health. Some clones in this sample may be carry-over from other donors' samples. The CDR3 DNA is TGTGCCAGCAGGCCTACAGGCAACCCTAATGAAAAACTGTTTTTT. It specifies CASRPTGNPNEKLFF.